This entry describes one T cell receptor beta chain. Its antigen is undetermined. With the 5' RACE reads reprocessed, TCRdb shows one record per CDR3 protein and no DNA. The sample table sets out roughly 300,000 distinct CDR3 sequences. The entry originates in a study of monozygotic twins with inflammatory bowel disease. CDR1 is MNHEY, CDR2 SVGAGI, per germline. The CDR3 is made up of 17 amino acids. General study findings and limits: Patient repertoires may carry noise from differing immunosuppressive treatments.

The TCR sequence derives from a human donor with ulcerative colitis or Crohn's disease, or a healthy co-twin of an affected twin (not recorded which). Sequenced input: blood. The chain joins TRBV6-5 to TRBJ2-7. The CDR3 sequence is CASSYSGGTSPPYEQYF.